Listed below are T cell receptor beta chains from one sample, sequenced in a study of shared clonotypes between healthy human individuals. Assay: immunoSEQ multiplex PCR; the TCRdb copy retains only in-frame clones and omits some. Among about 2 million clones listed, about 95% were seen once. The specimen was naive CD8+ T cells sorted from blood. The receptors come from a man younger than 35 in good health. The CDR3 runs from the conserved cysteine through the conserved F or W. A D gene is named only where the DNA matches it firmly. Where a row states a size, it is once, few, many or the class of an expanded clone; other rows omit it.

J gene,V gene,clone size,D gene,CDR3 protein,CDR3 DNA
TRBJ2-1,TRBV7-2,NA,NA,CASSLALAGEQFF,TGTGCCAGCAGCTTAGCTTTAGCAGGTGAGCAGTTCTTC
TRBJ2-2,TRBV4-2,NA,NA,CASSQEQRINTGELFF,TGTGCCAGCAGCCAAGAGCAAAGGATTAACACCGGGGAGCTGTTTTTT
TRBJ1-5,TRBV15,NA,TRBD1,CATRAGGEDQPQHF,TGTGCCACCAGGGCAGGGGGCGAGGATCAGCCCCAGCATTTT
TRBJ2-7,TRBV6-5,few,NA,CASSYAGSYEQYF,TGTGCCAGCAGTTATGCAGGCTCCTACGAGCAGTACTTC
TRBJ1-1,TRBV28,NA,NA,CASSLFGGLNTEAFF,TGTGCCAGCAGTTTATTCGGGGGTTTGAACACTGAAGCTTTCTTT
TRBJ2-1,TRBV19,NA,NA,CASSSHSYNEQFF,TGTGCCAGTAGTAGTCACTCCTACAATGAGCAGTTCTTC
TRBJ2-7,TRBV5-6,NA,TRBD1,CASSPGTVSRGEQYF,TGTGCCAGCAGCCCGGGGACAGTCTCTCGCGGCGAGCAGTACTTC
TRBJ2-5,TRBV5-6,NA,TRBD1,CASSYGQGGQETQYF,TGTGCCAGCAGCTACGGACAGGGAGGACAAGAGACCCAGTACTTC
TRBJ2-7,TRBV28,NA,NA,CASSLSTGIYTYEQYF,TGTGCCAGCAGTTTGTCTACAGGCATCTATACCTACGAGCAGTACTTC
TRBJ1-6,TRBV10-2,NA,NA,CASSDPGERSPLHF,TGCGCCAGCAGTGACCCCGGAGAGCGATCACCCCTCCACTTT
TRBJ1-3,TRBV5-4,NA,TRBD1,CASSFGQADYSGNTIYF,TGTGCCAGCAGCTTCGGACAGGCGGATTACTCTGGAAACACCATATATTTT
TRBJ1-1,TRBV29-1,NA,NA,CSVEAGTTMNTEAFF,TGCAGCGTTGAGGCGGGGACCACTATGAACACTGAAGCTTTCTTT
TRBJ2-7,TRBV2,NA,TRBD2,CARGTSGAYEQYF,TGTGCCAGAGGGACTAGCGGGGCCTACGAGCAGTACTTC
TRBJ1-1,TRBV7-2,NA,NA,CASSFRTVKEAFF,TGTGCCAGCAGCTTCCGGACGGTGAAAGAAGCTTTCTTT
TRBJ2-1,TRBV18,NA,TRBD2,CASSPGAGGRSEQFF,TGTGCCAGCTCACCAGGAGCGGGGGGGCGTAGTGAGCAGTTCTTC
TRBJ2-7,TRBV6-4,NA,NA,CASRVEDSYEQYF,TGTGCCAGCAGAGTTGAAGACAGCTACGAGCAGTACTTC
TRBJ2-7,TRBV10-2,NA,TRBD2,CASRAGTSGYEQYF,TGCGCCAGCAGGGCCGGGACTAGCGGATACGAGCAGTACTTC
TRBJ2-1,TRBV2,NA,NA,CASSSGVPQSSEQFF,TGTGCCAGCAGCTCAGGGGTGCCCCAAAGCAGTGAGCAGTTCTTC
TRBJ2-3,TRBV4-3,NA,NA,CASSSDSTDTQYF,TGCGCCAGCAGCTCGGACAGCACAGATACGCAGTATTTT
TRBJ1-1,TRBV6-5,NA,NA,CASAQEGTEAFF,TGTGCCAGTGCGCAGGAGGGAACTGAAGCTTTCTTT
TRBJ2-7,TRBV7-8,NA,NA,CASSLNTGNEQYF,TGTGCCAGCAGCTTAAATACGGGTAACGAGCAGTACTTC
TRBJ2-7,TRBV7-9,NA,NA,CASSPPEGDDSYEQYF,TGTGCCAGCAGCCCCCCGGAGGGTGATGACTCCTACGAGCAGTACTTC
TRBJ2-3,TRBV11-2,NA,TRBD2,CASSLVAPLRGGADTQYF,TGTGCCAGCAGCTTAGTGGCCCCCCTGCGGGGGGGGGCAGATACGCAGTATTTT
TRBJ2-7,TRBV28,NA,NA,CASSFSGAIEQYF,TGTGCCAGCAGTTTTTCAGGGGCGATCGAGCAGTACTTC
TRBJ1-6,TRBV28,NA,NA,CASTFEVQAASPLHF,TGTGCCAGCACTTTCGAAGTGCAGGCGGCTTCACCCCTCCACTTT
TRBJ1-2,TRBV27,NA,TRBD1,CASSFSDRGVYGYTF,TGTGCCAGCAGTTTCTCGGACAGGGGGGTGTATGGCTACACCTTC
TRBJ2-1,TRBV13,NA,NA,CASSLRAVNSYNEQFF,TGTGCCAGCAGCTTACGAGCGGTTAACTCCTACAATGAGCAGTTCTTC
TRBJ1-1,TRBV10-3,NA,NA,CAISETLFWVNTEAFF,TGTGCCATCAGTGAGACGCTATTCTGGGTGAACACTGAAGCTTTCTTT
TRBJ2-5,TRBV5-1,NA,TRBD1,CASSLWGTGGSETQYF,TGCGCCAGCAGCTTGTGGGGGACAGGGGGCAGCGAGACCCAGTACTTC
TRBJ1-6,TRBV6-1,NA,TRBD1,CASSDYRGSYNSPLHF,TGTGCCAGCAGTGATTACAGGGGATCCTATAATTCACCCCTCCACTTT
TRBJ2-5,TRBV7-9,NA,NA,CASSPPGRLQETQYF,TGTGCCAGCAGCCCCCCAGGCCGATTACAAGAGACCCAGTACTTC
TRBJ2-7,TRBV6-1,many,TRBD2,CASSEGVAGVYEQYF,TGTGCCAGCAGTGAAGGGGTAGCGGGAGTCTACGAGCAGTACTTC
TRBJ1-1,TRBV19,once,NA,CASSLGAHTEAFF,TGTGCCAGTAGTTTGGGGGCGCACACTGAAGCTTTCTTT
TRBJ2-3,TRBV11-2,NA,NA,CASSPPTDTQYF,TGTGCCAGCAGCCCCCCAACGGATACGCAGTATTTT
TRBJ1-1,TRBV6-5,once,NA,CASSYAEGNTEAFF,TGTGCCAGCAGTTACGCCGAGGGGAACACTGAAGCTTTCTTT
TRBJ1-2,TRBV10-1,few,NA,CASRNYGYTF,TGCGCCAGCAGAAACTATGGCTACACCTTC
TRBJ2-3,TRBV5-6,NA,TRBD1,CASSSGQGGSNTQYF,TGTGCCAGCAGCTCGGGACAGGGGGGATCGAATACGCAGTATTTT
TRBJ2-7,TRBV11-2,once,NA,CASNRPGVYEQYF,TGTGCCAGCAATCGACCGGGGGTCTACGAGCAGTACTTC
TRBJ1-1,TRBV7-3,NA,NA,CASSLGIGTEAFF,TGTGCCAGCAGCTTGGGGATAGGGACTGAAGCTTTCTTT
TRBJ2-3,TRBV9,NA,NA,CASRGASSTDTQYF,TGTGCCAGCAGGGGGGCCTCTAGCACAGATACGCAGTATTTT
TRBJ2-7,TRBV27,NA,NA,CASSPNSGASYEQYF,TGTGCCAGCAGTCCAAACTCGGGGGCCTCCTACGAGCAGTACTTC
TRBJ2-7,TRBV4-3,NA,TRBD1,CASSQVGTGPTYEQYF,TGCGCCAGCAGCCAAGTGGGGACAGGACCGACCTACGAGCAGTACTTC
TRBJ2-3,TRBV7-9,NA,NA,CASSPTGASTDTQYF,TGTGCCAGCAGCCCCACTGGAGCTAGCACAGATACGCAGTATTTT
TRBJ2-6,TRBV7-9,NA,NA,CASSPGRISGANVLTF,TGTGCCAGCAGTCCCGGACGGATCTCTGGGGCCAACGTCCTGACTTTC
TRBJ2-5,TRBV14,once,NA,CASSLFGQGGRETQYF,TGTGCCAGCAGCCTGTTCGGGCAGGGCGGTAGAGAGACCCAGTACTTC
TRBJ2-7,TRBV19,NA,TRBD1,CASSAGTGGYEQYF,TGTGCCAGTAGTGCTGGGACAGGGGGGTACGAGCAGTACTTC
TRBJ2-2,TRBV5-4,once,TRBD2,CASTYLAGVGTGELFF,TGTGCCAGCACCTATCTAGCGGGAGTAGGGACCGGGGAGCTGTTTTTT
TRBJ1-5,TRBV6-1,NA,NA,CASIAGRVNQPQHF,TGTGCCAGCATCGCAGGGAGGGTCAATCAGCCCCAGCATTTT
TRBJ2-7,TRBV28,NA,TRBD2,CASTPVGLAAENAYEQYF,TGTGCCAGCACTCCAGTAGGACTAGCGGCCGAAAACGCCTACGAGCAGTACTTC
TRBJ2-7,TRBV19,NA,NA,CASSERTRSYEQYF,TGTGCCAGTAGTGAACGGACAAGGTCCTACGAGCAGTACTTC
TRBJ1-3,TRBV10-3,once,NA,CAISEERGSLLNTIYF,TGTGCCATCAGTGAAGAGAGGGGGAGTCTATTAAACACCATATATTTT
TRBJ2-1,TRBV28,NA,TRBD2,CASSQRSLADLWEQFF,TGTGCCAGCAGTCAAAGGAGTCTAGCGGACTTATGGGAGCAGTTCTTC
TRBJ2-7,TRBV10-1,NA,NA,CASSESGLSDEQYF,TGCGCCAGCAGTGAGTCGGGCCTCTCGGACGAGCAGTACTTC